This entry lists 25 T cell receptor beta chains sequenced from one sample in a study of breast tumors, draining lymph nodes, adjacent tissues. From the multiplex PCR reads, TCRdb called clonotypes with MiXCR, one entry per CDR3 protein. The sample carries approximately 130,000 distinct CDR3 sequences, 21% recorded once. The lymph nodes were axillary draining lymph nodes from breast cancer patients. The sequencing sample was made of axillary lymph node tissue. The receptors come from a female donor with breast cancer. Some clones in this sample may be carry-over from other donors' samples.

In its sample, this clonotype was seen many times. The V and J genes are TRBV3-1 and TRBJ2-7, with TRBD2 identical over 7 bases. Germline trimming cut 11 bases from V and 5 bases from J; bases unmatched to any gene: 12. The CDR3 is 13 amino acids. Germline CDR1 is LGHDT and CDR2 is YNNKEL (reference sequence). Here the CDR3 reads CAAWGGFPHEQYF. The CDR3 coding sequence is TGTGCCGCGTGGGGGGGTTTCCCCCACGAGCAGTACTTC.

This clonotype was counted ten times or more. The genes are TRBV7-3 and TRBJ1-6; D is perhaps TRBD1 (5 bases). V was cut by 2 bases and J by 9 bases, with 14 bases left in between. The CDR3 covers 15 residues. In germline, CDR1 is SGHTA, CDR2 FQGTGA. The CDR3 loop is CASSLGGADISPLHF. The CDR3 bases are TGTGCCAGCAGCTTAGGGGGTGCGGATATTTCACCCCTCCACTTT.

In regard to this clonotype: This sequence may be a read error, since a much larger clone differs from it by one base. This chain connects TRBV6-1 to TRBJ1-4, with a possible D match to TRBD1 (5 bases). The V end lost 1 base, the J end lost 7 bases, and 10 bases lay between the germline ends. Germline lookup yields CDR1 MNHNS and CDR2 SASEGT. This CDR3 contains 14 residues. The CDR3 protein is CASSEGGVCEKLFF. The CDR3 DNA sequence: TGTGCCAGCAGTGAAGGAGGGGTCTGTGAAAAACTGTTTTTT.

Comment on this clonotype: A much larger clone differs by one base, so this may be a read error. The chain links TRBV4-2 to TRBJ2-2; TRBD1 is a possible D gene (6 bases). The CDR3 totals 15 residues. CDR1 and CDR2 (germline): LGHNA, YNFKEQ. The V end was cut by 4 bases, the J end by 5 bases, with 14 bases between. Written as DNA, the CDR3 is TGTGCCAGCAGCCTTTGGCACCAGGGGACCGGGGAGCTGTTTTTT. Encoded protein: CASSLWHQGTGELFF.

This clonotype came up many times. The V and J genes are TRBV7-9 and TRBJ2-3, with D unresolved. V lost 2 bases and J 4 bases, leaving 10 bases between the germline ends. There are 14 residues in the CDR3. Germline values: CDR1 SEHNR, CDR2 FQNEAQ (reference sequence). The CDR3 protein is CASSLMGAPDTQYF. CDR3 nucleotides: TGTGCCAGCAGCTTAATGGGCGCACCAGATACGCAGTATTTT. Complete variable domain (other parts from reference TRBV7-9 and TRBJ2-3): DTGVSQNPRHKITKRGQNVTFRCDPISEHNRLYWYRQTLGQGPEFLTYFQNEAQLEKSRLLSDRFSAERPKGSFSTLEIQRTEQGDSAMYLCASSLMGAPDTQYFGPGTRLTVL.

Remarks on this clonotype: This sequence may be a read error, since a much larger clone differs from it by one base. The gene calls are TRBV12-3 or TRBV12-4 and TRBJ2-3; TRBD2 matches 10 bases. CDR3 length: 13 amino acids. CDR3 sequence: CASGTSATDTRYF. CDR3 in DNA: TGTGCCAGCGGGACTAGCGCAACAGATACGCGGTATTTT.

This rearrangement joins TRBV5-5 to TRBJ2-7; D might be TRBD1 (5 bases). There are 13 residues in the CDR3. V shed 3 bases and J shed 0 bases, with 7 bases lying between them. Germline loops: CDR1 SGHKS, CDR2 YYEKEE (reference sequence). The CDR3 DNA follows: TGTGCCAGCAGCTCGCAGGGCTCCTACGAGCAGTACTTC. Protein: CASSSQGSYEQYF.

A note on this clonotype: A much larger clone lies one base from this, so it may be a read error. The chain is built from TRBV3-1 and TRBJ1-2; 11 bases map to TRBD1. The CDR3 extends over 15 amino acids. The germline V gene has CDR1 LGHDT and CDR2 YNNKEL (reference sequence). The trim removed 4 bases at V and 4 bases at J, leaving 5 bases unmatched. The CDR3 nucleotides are TGTGCCAGCAGCCCCCAGGGACAGGGGGTCTATGGCTACACCTTC. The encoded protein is CASSPQGQGVYGYTF.

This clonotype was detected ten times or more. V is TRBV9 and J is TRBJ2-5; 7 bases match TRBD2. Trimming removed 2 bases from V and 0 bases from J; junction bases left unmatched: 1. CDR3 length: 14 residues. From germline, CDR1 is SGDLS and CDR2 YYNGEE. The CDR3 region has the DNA TGTGCCAGCAGCGTGGGGACTAACCAAGAGACCCAGTACTTC. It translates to CASSVGTNQETQYF.

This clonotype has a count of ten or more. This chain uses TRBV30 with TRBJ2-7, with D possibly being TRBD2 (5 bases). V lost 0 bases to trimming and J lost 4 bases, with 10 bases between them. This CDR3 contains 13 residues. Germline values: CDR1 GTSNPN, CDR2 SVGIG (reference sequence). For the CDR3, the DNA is TGTGCCTGGAGTGTAGCGGCTTCTTACGAGCAGTACTTC. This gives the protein CAWSVAASYEQYF.

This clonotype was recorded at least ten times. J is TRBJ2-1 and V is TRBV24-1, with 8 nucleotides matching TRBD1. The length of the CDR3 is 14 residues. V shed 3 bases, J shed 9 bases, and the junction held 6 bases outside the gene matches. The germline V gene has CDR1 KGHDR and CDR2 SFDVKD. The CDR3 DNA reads TGTGCCACCAGTGATGCTGGACAGGGCTTTGAGCAGTTCTTC. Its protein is CATSDAGQGFEQFF.

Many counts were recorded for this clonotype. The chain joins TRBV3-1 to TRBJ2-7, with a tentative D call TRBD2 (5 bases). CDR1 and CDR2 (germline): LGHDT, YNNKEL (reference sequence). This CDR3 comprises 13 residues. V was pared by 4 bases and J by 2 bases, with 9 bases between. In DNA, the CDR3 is TGTGCCAGCAGCCGAGGGCGGGCCTACGAGCAGTACTTC. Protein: CASSRGRAYEQYF.

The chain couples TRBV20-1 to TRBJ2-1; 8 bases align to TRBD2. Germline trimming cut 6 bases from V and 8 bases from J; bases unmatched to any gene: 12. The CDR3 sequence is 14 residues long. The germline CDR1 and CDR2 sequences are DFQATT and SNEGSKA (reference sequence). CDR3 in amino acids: CSAKQPGLGHEQFF. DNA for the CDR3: TGCAGTGCAAAACAACCGGGACTAGGGCATGAGCAGTTCTTC.

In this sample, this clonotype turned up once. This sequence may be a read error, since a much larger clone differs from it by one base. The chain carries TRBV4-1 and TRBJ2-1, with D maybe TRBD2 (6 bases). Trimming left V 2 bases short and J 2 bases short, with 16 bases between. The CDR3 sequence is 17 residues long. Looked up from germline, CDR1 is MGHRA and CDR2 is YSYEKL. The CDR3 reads CASSQPLRESTYNEQFF. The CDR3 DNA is TGCGCCAGCAGCCAACCGCTCCGGGAGTCGACCTACAATGAGCAGTTCTTC.

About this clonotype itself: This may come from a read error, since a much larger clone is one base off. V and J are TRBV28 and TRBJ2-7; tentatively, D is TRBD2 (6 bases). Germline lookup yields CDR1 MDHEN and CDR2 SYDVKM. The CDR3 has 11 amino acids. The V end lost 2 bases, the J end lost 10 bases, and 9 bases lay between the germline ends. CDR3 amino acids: CASSLGGSQYF. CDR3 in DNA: TGTGCCAGCAGTTTAGGAGGGTCTCAGTACTTC.

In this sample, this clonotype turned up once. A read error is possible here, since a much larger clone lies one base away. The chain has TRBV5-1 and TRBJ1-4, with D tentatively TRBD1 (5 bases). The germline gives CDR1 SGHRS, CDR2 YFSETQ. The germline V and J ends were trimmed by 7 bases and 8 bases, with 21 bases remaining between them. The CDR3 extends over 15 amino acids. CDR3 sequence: CASQTGAPDGEKLFF. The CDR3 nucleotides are TGCGCCAGCCAGACCGGGGCACCGGATGGAGAAAAACTGTTTTTT.

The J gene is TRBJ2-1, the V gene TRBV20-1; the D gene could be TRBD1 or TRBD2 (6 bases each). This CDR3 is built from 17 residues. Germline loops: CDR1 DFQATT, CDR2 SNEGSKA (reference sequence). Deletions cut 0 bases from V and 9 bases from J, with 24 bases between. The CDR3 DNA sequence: TGCAGTGCTAGAGATCTGGGGGGCCCCCCACCGAGCGGTGAGCAGTTCTTC. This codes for CSARDLGGPPPSGEQFF.

The CDR3 DNA reads TGTGCCATCAGTAAACAGGGGGCCTCTAATTGGGCTGGAAACACCATATATTTT. This codes for CAISKQGASNWAGNTIYF. This chain joins TRBV10-3 and TRBJ1-3; 9 bases are a match to TRBD1. Trimming removed 5 bases from V and 2 bases from J; junction bases left unmatched: 13. This CDR3 is built from 18 residues. CDR1 and CDR2 (germline): ENHRY, SYGVKD.

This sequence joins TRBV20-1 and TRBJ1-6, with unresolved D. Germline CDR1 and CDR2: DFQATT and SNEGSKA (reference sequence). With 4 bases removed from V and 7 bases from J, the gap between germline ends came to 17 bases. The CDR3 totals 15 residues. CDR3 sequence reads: CSATISLFGNSPLHF. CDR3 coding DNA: TGCAGTGCTACCATTAGCCTCTTCGGGAATTCACCCCTCCACTTT.

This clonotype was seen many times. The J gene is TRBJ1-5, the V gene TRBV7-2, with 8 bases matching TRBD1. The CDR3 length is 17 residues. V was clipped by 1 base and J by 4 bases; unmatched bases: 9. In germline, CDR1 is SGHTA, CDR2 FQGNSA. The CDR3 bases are TGTGCCAGCAGCTTAGGACAGGGGTCGGGGGCGAATCAGCCCCAGCATTTT. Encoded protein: CASSLGQGSGANQPQHF. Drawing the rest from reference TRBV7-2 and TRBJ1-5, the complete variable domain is GAGVSQSPSNKVTEKGKDVELRCDPISGHTALYWYRQSLGQGLEFLIYFQGNSAPDKSGLPSDRFSAERTGGSVSTLTIQRTQQEDSAVYLCASSLGQGSGANQPQHFGDGTRLSIL.

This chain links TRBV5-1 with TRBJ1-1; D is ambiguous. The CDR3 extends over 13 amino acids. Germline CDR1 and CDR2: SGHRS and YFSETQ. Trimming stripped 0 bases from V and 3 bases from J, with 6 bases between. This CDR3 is CASSLEMDTEAFF. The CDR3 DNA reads TGCGCCAGCAGCTTGGAAATGGACACTGAAGCTTTCTTT.

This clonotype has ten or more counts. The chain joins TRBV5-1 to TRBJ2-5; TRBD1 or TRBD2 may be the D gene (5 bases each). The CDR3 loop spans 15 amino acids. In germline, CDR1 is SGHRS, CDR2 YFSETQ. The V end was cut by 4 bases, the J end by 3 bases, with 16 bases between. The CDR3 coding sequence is TGCGCCAGCAGCCTACTAGGGACGGGTGAAGAGACCCAGTACTTC. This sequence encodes CASSLLGTGEETQYF.

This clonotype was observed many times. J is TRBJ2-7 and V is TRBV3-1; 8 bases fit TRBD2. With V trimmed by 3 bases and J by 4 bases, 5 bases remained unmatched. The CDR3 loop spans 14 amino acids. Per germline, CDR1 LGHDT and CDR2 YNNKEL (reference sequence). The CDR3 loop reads CASSQGLVDYEQYF. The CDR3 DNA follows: TGTGCCAGCAGCCAGGGACTAGTTGATTACGAGCAGTACTTC.

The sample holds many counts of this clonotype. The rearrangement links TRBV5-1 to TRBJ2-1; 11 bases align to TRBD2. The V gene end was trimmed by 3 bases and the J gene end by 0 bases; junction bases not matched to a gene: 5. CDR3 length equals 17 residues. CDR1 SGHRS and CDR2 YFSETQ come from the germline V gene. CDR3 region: CASSWGLAAGSYNEQFF. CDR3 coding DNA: TGCGCCAGCAGCTGGGGACTAGCGGCAGGCTCCTACAATGAGCAGTTCTTC.

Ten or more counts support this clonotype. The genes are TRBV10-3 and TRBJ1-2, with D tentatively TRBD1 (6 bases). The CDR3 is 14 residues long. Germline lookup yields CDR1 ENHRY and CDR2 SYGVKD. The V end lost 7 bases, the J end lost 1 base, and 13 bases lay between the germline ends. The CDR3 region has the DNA TGTGCCATCACTGCGACAGGAGATAACTATGGCTACACCTTC. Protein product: CAITATGDNYGYTF.